This T cell receptor (beta chain) is from a study of tumor and adjacent non-tumor tissue in lung cancer. Study-level points and caveats: In normal lung, the top 100 clones were significantly more dominant than in tumor.

Of note for this clonotype: Its antigen is not identified. A much larger clone differs from this one at a single base, so this may be a read error.

TCRbeta libraries were built with three rounds of nested PCR, modified from ARM-PCR. Each CDR3 protein is one row after TCRdb ran MiXCR on the multiplex PCR reads. The sample records some 120,000 distinct CDR3 sequences, about 66% being singletons. From germline, CDR1 is MNHEY and CDR2 SVGAGI. Trimming at V came to 6 bases and at J to 0 bases, leaving 7 bases not matched to a gene. This CDR3 contains 15 residues. The template was RNA from unsorted bulk tissue. This receptor was taken from a young man with non-small cell lung cancer. The material sequenced was lung tumor tissue. V usage is TRBV6-5 and J usage is TRBJ1-1, with 7 positions matching TRBD1. CDR3 sequence: CASRRTGLMNTEAFF. The CDR3 DNA sequence: TGTGCCAGCAGGCGGACAGGCCTCATGAACACTGAAGCTTTCTTT.